These T cell receptor beta chains were read from a single sample in a study of blood T cell repertoires in COVID-19. Generated by immunoSEQ multiplex PCR, the TCRdb table keeps only in-frame clones and is missing some. Of over 45,000 clones listed, about nine tenths are singletons. The specimen sequenced was peripheral blood. The receptor set was obtained from a human donor in a cohort sampled during active COVID-19. CDR3s include the opening cysteine and the closing phenylalanine or tryptophan. D genes are given only for firm matches. Rows give clone size only sometimes, using once, few, many, or a class for an expanded clone.

size	D	J	V	CDR3	DNA
NA	TRBD1	TRBJ1-5	TRBV10-3	CAISRQGHNQPQHF	TGTGCCATCAGCCGACAGGGACACAATCAGCCCCAGCATTTT
NA	NA	TRBJ2-7	TRBV12-3/TRBV12-4	CASSGQAYEQYF	TGTGCCAGCAGTGGGCAGGCCTACGAGCAGTACTTC
once	NA	TRBJ2-7	TRBV5-8	CASSSDNSYEQYF	TGTGCCAGCAGTTCGGACAACTCCTACGAGCAGTACTTC
few	TRBD1	TRBJ1-1	TRBV7-2	CASSPQGPRVEAFF	TGTGCCAGCAGCCCACAGGGGCCGAGGGTTGAAGCTTTCTTT
NA	NA	TRBJ2-5	TRBV5-4	CASSLGGEETQYF	TGTGCCAGCAGCTTGGGCGGGGAAGAGACCCAGTACTTC
NA	TRBD2	TRBJ2-1	TRBV7-2	CASSSHGTRGEQFF	TGTGCCAGCAGCTCCCACGGGACTAGAGGTGAGCAGTTCTTC
NA	TRBD1	TRBJ1-1	TRBV5-1	CASSSRDRGYTEAFF	TGCGCCAGCAGCTCTCGGGACAGGGGGTACACTGAAGCTTTCTTT
NA	NA	TRBJ1-3	TRBV7-2	CASSLGLDGDSGNTIYF	TGTGCCAGCAGCTTAGGCCTTGACGGGGATTCTGGAAACACCATATATTTT
NA	TRBD2	TRBJ2-3	TRBV19	CASKPRVLAVTDTQYF	TGTGCCAGTAAACCTAGGGTACTAGCGGTCACAGATACGCAGTATTTT
few	NA	TRBJ2-7	TRBV11-2	CASRKREVNEQYF	TGTGCCAGCAGAAAAAGGGAGGTCAACGAGCAGTACTTC
once	NA	TRBJ2-4	TRBV19	CASSMQDLAKNIQYF	TGTGCCAGTAGTATGCAAGACTTAGCCAAAAACATTCAGTACTTC
NA	NA	TRBJ1-3	TRBV20-1	CSASGTPGFSGNTIYF	TGCAGTGCTAGTGGGACCCCGGGATTTTCTGGAAACACCATATATTTT
NA	NA	TRBJ2-1	TRBV24-1	CATSETRGPGNEQFF	TGTGCCACCAGTGAGACTAGAGGTCCGGGCAATGAGCAGTTCTTC
NA	NA	TRBJ2-3	TRBV7-8	CASTPLSGAGDTQYF	TGTGCCAGCACCCCTCTCTCAGGGGCCGGAGATACGCAGTATTTT
NA	NA	TRBJ1-5	TRBV4-1	CASSQDWEQPQHF	TGCGCCAGCAGCCAAGATTGGGAGCAGCCCCAGCATTTT
NA	TRBD2	TRBJ2-1	TRBV24-1	CATSDFREGPGNEQFF	TGTGCCACCAGTGATTTTCGGGAGGGCCCTGGGAATGAGCAGTTCTTC
NA	NA	TRBJ2-1	TRBV13	CASSPQDRGINNEQFF	TGTGCCAGCAGCCCTCAGGACCGAGGGATAAACAATGAGCAGTTCTTC
NA	NA	TRBJ2-3	TRBV5-1	CASSLGEGGPSTDTQYF	TGCGCCAGCAGCTTGGGTGAGGGGGGGCCCAGCACAGATACGCAGTATTTT
NA	TRBD2	TRBJ2-3	TRBV28	CASSSSRDFFGTSGRSTDTQYF	TGTGCCAGCAGTTCGTCCCGGGACTTTTTTGGGACTAGCGGGAGATCAACAGATACGCAGTATTTT
NA	NA	TRBJ2-6	TRBV5-1	CASSFGAGANVLTF	TGCGCCAGCAGCTTCGGGGCTGGGGCCAACGTCCTGACTTTC
NA	NA	TRBJ2-5	TRBV7-2	CASSLVPRGAETQYF	TGTGCCAGCAGCCTGGTCCCCCGGGGGGCAGAGACCCAGTACTTC
NA	TRBD1	TRBJ1-2	TRBV19	CASSIGPGQATYGYTF	TGTGCCAGTAGTATAGGACCGGGACAGGCGACCTATGGCTACACCTTC
few	TRBD1	TRBJ2-7	TRBV18	CASTRGFTYEQYF	TGTGCCAGCACCAGGGGGTTCACCTACGAGCAGTACTTC
NA	TRBD1	TRBJ1-2	TRBV27	CASSTVGQGNYGYTF	TGTGCCAGCAGTACGGTGGGACAGGGGAACTATGGCTACACCTTC
NA	NA	TRBJ2-7	TRBV6-5	CASSLTGSYEQYF	TGTGCCAGCAGTTTGACGGGCTCCTACGAGCAGTACTTC
once	NA	TRBJ2-3	TRBV5-1	CASSLGTLGDTQYF	TGCGCCAGCAGTCTCGGGACTCTAGGAGATACGCAGTATTTT
NA	NA	TRBJ2-3	TRBV18	CASSPVGGAGYTDTQYF	TGTGCCAGCTCACCCGTTGGAGGGGCCGGGTACACAGATACGCAGTATTTT
NA	NA	TRBJ1-3	TRBV5-5	CASSLVGSSGNTIYF	TGTGCCAGCAGCTTGGTGGGGAGCTCTGGAAACACCATATATTTT
NA	TRBD1	TRBJ2-3	TRBV20-1	CSASPSGDREEAQYF	TGCAGTGCTAGTCCCTCGGGGGACAGGGAAGAAGCGCAGTATTTT
NA	TRBD2	TRBJ2-3	TRBV5-1	CASSPWLAGGPGDTQYF	TGCGCCAGCAGCCCCTGGTTAGCGGGGGGGCCGGGAGATACGCAGTATTTT
NA	TRBD2	TRBJ2-7	TRBV28	CASRKTGTSGVEQYF	TGTGCCAGCAGGAAGACCGGGACTAGCGGGGTGGAGCAGTACTTC
once	NA	TRBJ1-2	TRBV18	CASSQVGALGYTF	TGTGCCAGCTCCCAAGTGGGGGCCTTGGGCTACACCTTC